What follows describes a single T cell receptor (beta chain). No antigen is known for it. This entry comes from a study of T cells in Graves' hyperthyroidism and ophthalmopathy. Study results and limitations: Most clonotypes expanded in thyroid above 0.001 were likewise present in blood.

Amplified TCR beta CDR3 regions came from RNA transcripts. Using the HTBI primer set, a first-round RT-PCR was run on the TCR CDR3. A single record per CDR3 protein comes from TCRdb applying MiXCR to the multiplex PCR reads. This table has about 250,000 distinct CDR3 sequences, over 20% appearing once. The sample was blood. This TCR derives from a man aged 30-40 years with Graves' ophthalmopathy.

The CDR3 is CASSVRERKETQYF. The CDR3 DNA follows: TGCGCCAGCAGTGTGAGGGAGCGAAAAGAGACCCAGTACTTC. The rearrangement links TRBV10-2 to TRBJ2-5; D perhaps matches TRBD2 (5 bases). The V and J ends lost 4 bases and 3 bases respectively, with 12 bases between them. The CDR3 extends over 14 amino acids. Germline lookup yields CDR1 WSHSY and CDR2 SAAADI.